This T cell receptor beta chain was sequenced during a study of blood T cell repertoires in COVID-19. On the study more broadly: The United States, Italy and Spain were the sources of the acute and convalescent COVID-19 samples. Nucleic acid was either cDNA or gDNA, and it came from T cells, B-cell-depleted T cells, or PBMCs.

As processed by the authors: Quantification of nucleated cells was approximated via reference gene primer amplification. Clones were read by immunoSEQ multiplex PCR, and TCRdb kept only the in-frame ones, dropping some. D and trimming were read from the DNA, whereas the V and J calls and clone size are those reported in that table. Of over 30,000 clones in the sample, 88% are singletons; the top ten hold less than 10%. The sample consisted of peripheral blood. The origin of this receptor is a human donor in a cohort sampled during active COVID-19.

CDR3 in amino acids: CASSLAPRDRYYEQYF. The CDR3 nucleotides are TGTGCCAGCAGCTTAGCCCCCCGGGACAGGTACTACGAGCAGTACTTC. This chain joins TRBV7-2 and TRBJ2-7; 8 positions agree with TRBD1. The CDR3 totals 16 residues. V lost 0 bases and J lost 3; bases outside the gene matches: 7. Germline V gene data show CDR1 as SGHTA and CDR2 as FQGNSA.